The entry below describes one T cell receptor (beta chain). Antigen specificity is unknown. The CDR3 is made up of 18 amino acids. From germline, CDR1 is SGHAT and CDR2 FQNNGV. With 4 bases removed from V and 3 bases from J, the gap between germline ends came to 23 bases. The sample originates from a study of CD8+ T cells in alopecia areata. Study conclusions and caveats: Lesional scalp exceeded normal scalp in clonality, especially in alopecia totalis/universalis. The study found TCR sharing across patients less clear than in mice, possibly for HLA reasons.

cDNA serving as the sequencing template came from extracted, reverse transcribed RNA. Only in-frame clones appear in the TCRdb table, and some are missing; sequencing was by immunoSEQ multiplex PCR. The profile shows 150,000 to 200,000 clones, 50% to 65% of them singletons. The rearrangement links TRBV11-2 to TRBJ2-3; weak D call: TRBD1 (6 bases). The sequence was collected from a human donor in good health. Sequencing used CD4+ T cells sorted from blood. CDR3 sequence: CASSSTKGRRGQTDTQYF. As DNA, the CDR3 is TGTGCCAGCAGCTCCACCAAGGGACGCAGGGGACAAACAGATACGCAGTATTTT.